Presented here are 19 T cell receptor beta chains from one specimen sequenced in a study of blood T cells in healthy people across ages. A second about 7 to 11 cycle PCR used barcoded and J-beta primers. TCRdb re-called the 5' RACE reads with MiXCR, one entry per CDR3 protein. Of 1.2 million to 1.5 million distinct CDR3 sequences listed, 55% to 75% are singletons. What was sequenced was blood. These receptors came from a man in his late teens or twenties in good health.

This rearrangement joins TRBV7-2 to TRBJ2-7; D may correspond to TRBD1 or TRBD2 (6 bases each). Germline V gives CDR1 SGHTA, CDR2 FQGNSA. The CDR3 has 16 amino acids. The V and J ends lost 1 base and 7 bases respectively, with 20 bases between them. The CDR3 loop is CASSLEFLRGANEQYF. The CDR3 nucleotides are TGTGCCAGCAGCTTAGAATTCTTGAGGGGGGCGAATGAGCAGTACTTC.

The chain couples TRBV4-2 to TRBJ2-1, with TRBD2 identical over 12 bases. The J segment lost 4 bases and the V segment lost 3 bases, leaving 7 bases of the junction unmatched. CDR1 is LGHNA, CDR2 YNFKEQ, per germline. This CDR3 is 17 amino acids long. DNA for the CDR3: TGTGCCAGCAGCCAGCTGTCGCTAGCGGGGGGGTACAATGAGCAGTTCTTC. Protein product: CASSQLSLAGGYNEQFF.

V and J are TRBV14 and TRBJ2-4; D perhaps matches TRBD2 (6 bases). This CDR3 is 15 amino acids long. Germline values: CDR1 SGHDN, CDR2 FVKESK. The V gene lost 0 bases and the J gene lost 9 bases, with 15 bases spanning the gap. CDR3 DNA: TGTGCCAGCAGCCAAGATCTGAGTAGCGGCGGCATTCAGTACTTC. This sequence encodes CASSQDLSSGGIQYF.

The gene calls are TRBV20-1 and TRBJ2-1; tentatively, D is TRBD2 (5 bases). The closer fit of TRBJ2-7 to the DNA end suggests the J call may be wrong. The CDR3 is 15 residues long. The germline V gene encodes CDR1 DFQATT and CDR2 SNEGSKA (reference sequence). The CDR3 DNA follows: TGCAGTGCTAGAGTCGGTGGAGGCGGCTGCTACGAGCAGTACTTC. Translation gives CSARVGGGGCYEQYF.

CDR3 nucleotide sequence: TGTGCCAGCAGCCAAAGGTCTTTCAGCACAGATACGCAGTATTTT. It is translated as CASSQRSFSTDTQYF. V and J are TRBV3-1 and TRBJ2-3; unclear D gene. Trimming stripped 2 bases from V and 0 bases from J, with 9 bases between. Germline values: CDR1 LGHDT, CDR2 YNNKEL (reference sequence). This CDR3 is built from 15 residues.

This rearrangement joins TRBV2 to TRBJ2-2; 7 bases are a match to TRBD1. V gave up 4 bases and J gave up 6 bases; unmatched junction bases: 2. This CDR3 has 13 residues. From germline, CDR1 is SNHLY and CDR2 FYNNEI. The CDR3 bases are TGTGCCAGCAGTGGACAGGGTCCCGGGGAGCTGTTTTTT. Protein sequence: CASSGQGPGELFF.

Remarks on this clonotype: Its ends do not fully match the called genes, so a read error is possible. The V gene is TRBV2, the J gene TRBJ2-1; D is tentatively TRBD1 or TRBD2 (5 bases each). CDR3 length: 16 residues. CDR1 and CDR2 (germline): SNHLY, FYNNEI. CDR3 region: CASTQDEGPSYNERFF. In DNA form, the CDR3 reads TGTGCCAGCACCCAAGACGAGGGGCCCTCCTACAATGAGCGGTTCTTC.

CDR3 nucleotide sequence: TGTGCCAGCAGCCCCGGACTCCTCGAGCAGTACTTC. Its translation: CASSPGLLEQYF. The chain joins TRBV6-1 to TRBJ2-4; a possible D gene is TRBD2 (5 bases). The J call is uncertain, as TRBJ2-7 better fits the DNA end. CDR1 is MNHNS, CDR2 SASEGT, per germline. CDR3 length equals 12 residues.

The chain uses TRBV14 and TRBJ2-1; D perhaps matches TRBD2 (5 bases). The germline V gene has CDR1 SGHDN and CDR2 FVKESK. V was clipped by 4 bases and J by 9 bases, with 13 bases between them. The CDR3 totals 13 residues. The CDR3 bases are TGTGCCAGCAGCCGTTGGGAGTATCGTGAGCAGTTCTTC. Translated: CASSRWEYREQFF.

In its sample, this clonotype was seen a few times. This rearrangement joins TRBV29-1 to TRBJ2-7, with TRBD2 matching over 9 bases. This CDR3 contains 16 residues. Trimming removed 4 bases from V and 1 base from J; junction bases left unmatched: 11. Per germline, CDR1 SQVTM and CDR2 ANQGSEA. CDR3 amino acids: CSVVGLAGKKSYEQYF. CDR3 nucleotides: TGCAGCGTTGTGGGGCTAGCGGGGAAAAAATCCTACGAGCAGTACTTC.

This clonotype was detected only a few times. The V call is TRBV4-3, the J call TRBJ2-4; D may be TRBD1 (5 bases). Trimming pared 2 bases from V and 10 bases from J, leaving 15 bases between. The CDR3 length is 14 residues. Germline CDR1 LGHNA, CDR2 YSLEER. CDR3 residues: CASSQLGGRAIQYF. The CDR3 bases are TGCGCCAGCAGCCAATTGGGTGGCAGGGCGATTCAGTACTTC.

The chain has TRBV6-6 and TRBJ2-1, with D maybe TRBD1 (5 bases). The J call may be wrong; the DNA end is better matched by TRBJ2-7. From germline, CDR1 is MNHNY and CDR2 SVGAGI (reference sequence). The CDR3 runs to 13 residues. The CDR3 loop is CASHRSSYNEQYF. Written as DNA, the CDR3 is TGTGCCAGTCACAGGAGCTCCTACAATGAGCAGTACTTC.

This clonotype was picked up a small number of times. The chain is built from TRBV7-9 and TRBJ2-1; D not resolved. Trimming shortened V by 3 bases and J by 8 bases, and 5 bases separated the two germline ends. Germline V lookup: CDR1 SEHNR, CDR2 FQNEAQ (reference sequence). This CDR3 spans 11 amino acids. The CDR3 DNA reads TGTGCCAGCAGCTTGATAGATGAGCAGTTCTTC. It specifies CASSLIDEQFF.

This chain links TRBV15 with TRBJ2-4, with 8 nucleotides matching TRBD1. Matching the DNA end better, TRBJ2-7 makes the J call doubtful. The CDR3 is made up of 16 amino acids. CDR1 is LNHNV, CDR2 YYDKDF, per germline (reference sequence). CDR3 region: CATSHIGGTGSYEQYF. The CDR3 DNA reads TGTGCCACCAGCCACATTGGGGGGACAGGTTCCTACGAGCAGTACTTC.

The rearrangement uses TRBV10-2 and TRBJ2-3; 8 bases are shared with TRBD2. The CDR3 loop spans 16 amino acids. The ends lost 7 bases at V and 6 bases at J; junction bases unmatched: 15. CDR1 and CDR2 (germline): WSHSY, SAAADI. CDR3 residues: CASNSGGARIADTQYF. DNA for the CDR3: TGCGCCAGCAACTCGGGAGGGGCTCGAATTGCGGATACGCAGTATTTT.

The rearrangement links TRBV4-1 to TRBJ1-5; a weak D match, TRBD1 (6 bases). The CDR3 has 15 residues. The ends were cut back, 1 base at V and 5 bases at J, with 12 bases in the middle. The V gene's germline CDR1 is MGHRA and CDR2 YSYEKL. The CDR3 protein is CASSQGPDRYQPQHF. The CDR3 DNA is TGCGCCAGCAGCCAAGGTCCTGACAGGTATCAGCCCCAGCATTTT.

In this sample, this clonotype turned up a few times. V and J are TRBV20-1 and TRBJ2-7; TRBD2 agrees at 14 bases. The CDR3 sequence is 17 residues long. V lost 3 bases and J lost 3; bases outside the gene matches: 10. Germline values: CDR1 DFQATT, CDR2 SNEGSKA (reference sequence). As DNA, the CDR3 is TGCAGTGCTAGGGGACTAGCGGGGGAAGTTCTATTCTACGAGCAGTACTTC. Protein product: CSARGLAGEVLFYEQYF.

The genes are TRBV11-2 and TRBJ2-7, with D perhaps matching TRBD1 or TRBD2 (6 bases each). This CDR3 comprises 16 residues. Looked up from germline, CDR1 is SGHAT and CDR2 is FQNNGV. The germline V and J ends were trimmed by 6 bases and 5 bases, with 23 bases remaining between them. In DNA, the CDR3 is TGTGCCAGCAGGGATCCCTGGGGACAAGGGAGGCACGAGCAGTACTTC. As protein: CASRDPWGQGRHEQYF.

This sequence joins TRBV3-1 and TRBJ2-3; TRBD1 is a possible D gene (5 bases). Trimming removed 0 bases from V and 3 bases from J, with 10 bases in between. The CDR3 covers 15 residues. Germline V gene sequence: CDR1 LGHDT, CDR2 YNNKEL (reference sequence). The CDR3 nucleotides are TGTGCCAGCAGCCAAGATCAGGGTTTTACAGATACGCAGTATTTT. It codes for CASSQDQGFTDTQYF.